Listed below are T cell receptor beta chains from one sample, sequenced in a study of blood T cell repertoires in COVID-19. Clones were sequenced by immunoSEQ multiplex PCR, and TCRdb holds only the in-frame ones, with some missing. In the table there are 100,000 to 110,000 clones, about 90% of which are singletons. The sequencing input was peripheral blood. These receptors were taken from a man aged 25-40 years in a cohort sampled during active COVID-19. Each CDR3 is given with its conserved first and last residue. The D gene is left open where the match is weak. Clone size is stated in some rows and not others, as once, few, many or a class when expanded.

NA	TRBV5-4	TRBJ2-3	TRBD2	CASSSMGRVTDTQYF	TGTGCCAGCAGCTCCATGGGGAGGGTCACAGATACGCAGTATTTT
NA	TRBV24-1	TRBJ1-2	TRBD1	CATSDLQGDGYTF	TGTGCCACCAGTGATTTACAGGGGGATGGCTACACCTTC
NA	TRBV7-2	TRBJ2-7	TRBD2	CASSSGGAYEQYF	TGTGCCAGCAGCAGCGGGGGGGCTTACGAGCAGTACTTC
NA	TRBV5-1	TRBJ2-3	TRBD1	CASSSSTGGADTQYF	TGCGCCAGCAGCTCCTCGACAGGGGGCGCGGATACGCAGTATTTT
once	TRBV5-5	TRBJ2-1	TRBD2	CASSLAGAGGSYNEQFF	TGTGCCAGCAGCTTGGCCGGGGCGGGGGGCTCCTACAATGAGCAGTTCTTC
NA	TRBV3-1/TRBV3-2	TRBJ2-1	TRBD2	CASSLTWREGNEQFF	TGTGCCAGCAGCCTTACGTGGCGGGAGGGTAATGAGCAGTTCTTC
NA	TRBV7-2	TRBJ1-3	NA	CASSFTQDVYGNTIYF	TGTGCCAGCAGCTTTACACAGGACGTCTACGGAAACACCATATATTTT
once	TRBV30	TRBJ2-3	NA	CAWRVQQADTQYF	TGTGCCTGGAGGGTCCAACAAGCAGATACGCAGTATTTT
NA	TRBV2	TRBJ2-5	TRBD2	CASRRGEGETQYF	TGTGCCAGCAGGCGGGGGGAGGGAGAGACCCAGTACTTC
NA	TRBV5-1	TRBJ2-3	TRBD2	CASSEIAGGSTDTQYF	TGCGCCAGCAGCGAAATAGCGGGGGGTAGCACAGATACGCAGTATTTT
once	TRBV5-1	TRBJ1-2	NA	CASSFSQEGDGYTF	TGCGCCAGCAGCTTTTCACAGGAAGGGGATGGCTACACCTTC
NA	TRBV14	TRBJ2-1	TRBD1	CASSQGIHRGFGNEQFF	TGTGCCAGCAGCCAGGGAATTCACAGGGGGTTCGGCAATGAGCAGTTCTTC
NA	TRBV27	TRBJ1-5	NA	CASRLKGLGQPQHF	TGTGCCAGCAGGCTAAAGGGGCTTGGACAGCCCCAGCATTTT
NA	TRBV19	TRBJ2-5	TRBD2	CASSKHRTSGAQETQYF	TGTGCCAGTAGTAAACACAGGACTAGCGGGGCACAAGAGACCCAGTACTTC
NA	TRBV19	TRBJ1-2	TRBD1	CATSQGIDYGYTF	TGTGCCACTTCACAGGGGATCGACTATGGCTACACCTTC
NA	TRBV6-5	TRBJ2-2	NA	CASLERLYTGELFF	TGTGCCAGCCTAGAACGGCTCTACACCGGGGAGCTGTTTTTT
NA	TRBV4-1	TRBJ1-1	TRBD1	CASSRLLDRGHEAFF	TGCGCCAGCAGCCGTCTACTAGACAGGGGACATGAAGCTTTCTTT
NA	TRBV7-9	TRBJ1-6	NA	CASSPWRAEVSPLHF	TGTGCCAGCAGCCCCTGGCGGGCCGAGGTTTCACCCCTCCACTTT
NA	TRBV7-3	TRBJ2-5	TRBD1	CASSLNPDREETQYF	TGTGCCAGCAGCTTAAACCCGGACAGGGAAGAGACCCAGTACTTC
NA	TRBV13	TRBJ1-6	NA	CASSTGTYNSPLHF	TGTGCCAGCTCCACCGGGACCTATAATTCACCCCTCCACTTT
NA	TRBV11-2	TRBJ2-7	NA	CASSLNSAGRYEQYF	TGTGCCAGCAGCTTAAACTCGGCAGGGCGTTACGAGCAGTACTTC
NA	TRBV4-2	TRBJ2-5	TRBD1	CASSQDPLGPGRGETQYF	TGTGCCAGCAGCCAAGACCCACTGGGCCCAGGCAGGGGGGAGACCCAGTACTTC
NA	TRBV7-9	TRBJ1-6	NA	CASSSRAGPPLHF	TGTGCCAGCAGCTCTCGGGCGGGTCCACCCCTCCACTTT
NA	TRBV5-1	TRBJ2-7	TRBD2	CASSSLAGGEQYF	TGCGCCAGCAGCTCACTAGCGGGGGGCGAGCAGTACTTC
NA	TRBV6-5	TRBJ2-6	NA	CASSHRSSGANVLTF	TGTGCCAGCAGTCACCGGTCCTCTGGGGCCAACGTCCTGACTTTC
NA	TRBV10-3	TRBJ1-6	TRBD1	CAISPDRDNSPLHF	TGTGCCATCAGTCCGGACAGGGATAATTCACCCCTCCACTTT
few	TRBV30	TRBJ1-2	TRBD1	CAWSPRGQEAF	TGTGCCTGGAGTCCACGAGGACAGGAAGCCTTC
once	TRBV7-8	TRBJ1-5	NA	CASSPETVYSNQPQHF	TGTGCCAGCAGCCCAGAGACAGTCTATAGCAATCAGCCCCAGCATTTT
NA	TRBV6-2/TRBV6-3	TRBJ2-1	TRBD2	CASSYDTSGLRSYNEQFF	TGTGCCAGCAGTTACGATACTAGCGGGTTGCGCTCCTACAATGAGCAGTTCTTC
few	TRBV30	TRBJ1-1	NA	CAWSVAGSGAFF	TGTGCCTGGAGTGTCGCCGGGTCGGGAGCTTTCTTT
NA	TRBV18	TRBJ2-5	TRBD1	CASSVDRGETQYF	TGTGCCAGCTCAGTCGACAGGGGCGAGACCCAGTACTTC
NA	TRBV11-2	TRBJ2-2	TRBD2	CASSFERGDTGELFF	TGTGCCAGCAGCTTCGAGCGGGGTGACACCGGGGAGCTGTTTTTT
NA	TRBV6-5	TRBJ2-3	NA	CASSWTPSTDTQYF	TGTGCCAGCAGCTGGACTCCCAGCACAGATACGCAGTATTTT
NA	TRBV6-6	TRBJ1-2	TRBD1	CASWTGRVDYGYTF	TGTGCCAGTTGGACAGGGCGGGTTGACTATGGCTACACCTTC
NA	TRBV5-4	TRBJ2-5	TRBD2	CASSGYSGGLRETQYF	TGTGCCAGCAGTGGATATTCGGGGGGGTTACGAGAGACCCAGTACTTC
NA	TRBV7-9	TRBJ2-1	TRBD1	CASSSGQGTRDEQFF	TGTGCCAGCAGCTCAGGACAGGGTACCCGCGATGAGCAGTTCTTC
NA	TRBV30	TRBJ2-3	NA	CAWGIGLTGTDTQYF	TGTGCCTGGGGGATCGGACTAACCGGCACAGATACGCAGTATTTT
NA	TRBV7-9	TRBJ2-1	TRBD1	CASSFRAGQGLHNEQFF	TGTGCCAGCAGCTTCAGGGCGGGACAGGGTCTACACAATGAGCAGTTCTTC
NA	TRBV15	TRBJ2-7	NA	CATSRERGFIYEQYF	TGTGCCACCAGCAGAGAAAGGGGGTTTATCTACGAGCAGTACTTC
NA	TRBV14	TRBJ2-1	TRBD1	CASGETGGWNEQFF	TGTGCCAGCGGGGAGACAGGGGGCTGGAATGAGCAGTTCTTC
NA	TRBV30	TRBJ2-3	TRBD2	CAWSVGGGSSDTQYF	TGTGCCTGGAGTGTAGGCGGGGGGAGCTCAGATACGCAGTATTTT
NA	TRBV28	TRBJ2-3	TRBD2	CASSSRPGLADLRYF	TGTGCCAGCAGTTCCCGACCGGGACTAGCGGATTTGCGGTATTTT
NA	TRBV7-9	TRBJ1-1	NA	CASSRDWRAFF	TGTGCCAGCAGCCGAGATTGGCGGGCTTTCTTT
NA	TRBV6-2/TRBV6-3	TRBJ2-3	TRBD2	CASSYERGVITDTQYF	TGTGCCAGCAGTTATGAGCGGGGGGTAATCACAGATACGCAGTATTTT
NA	TRBV2	TRBJ1-1	TRBD1	CATQGQLNTEAFF	TGTGCCACCCAGGGACAGTTGAACACTGAAGCTTTCTTT
NA	TRBV4-3	TRBJ1-2	NA	CASSQYQGGTYGYTF	TGCGCCAGCAGCCAGTATCAAGGGGGTACCTATGGCTACACCTTC
once	TRBV7-9	TRBJ2-1	TRBD2	CASSRYPSGGGSHSYNEQFF	TGTGCCAGCAGCAGGTATCCTAGCGGGGGGGGTTCTCACTCCTACAATGAGCAGTTCTTC
NA	TRBV19	TRBJ2-5	NA	CASKSDRRRETQYF	TGTGCCAGTAAAAGTGACAGGCGACGAGAGACCCAGTACTTC
once	TRBV7-8	TRBJ2-7	NA	CASSLLGGYEQYF	TGTGCCAGCAGCTTATTGGGGGGCTACGAGCAGTACTTC
NA	TRBV7-8	TRBJ2-2	NA	CASSLSGQSTGELFF	TGTGCCAGCAGCTTAAGTGGACAAAGCACCGGGGAGCTGTTTTTT
NA	TRBV29-1	TRBJ2-2	TRBD1	CSVDRGNTGELFF	TGCAGCGTAGACAGGGGGAACACCGGGGAGCTGTTTTTT
NA	TRBV25-1	TRBJ1-1	TRBD1	CASSDLGGQGSREAFF	TGTGCCAGCAGTGATCTAGGGGGACAGGGGAGTAGAGAAGCTTTCTTT
NA	TRBV6-4	TRBJ1-1	NA	CASRIEEGYTEAFF	TGTGCCAGCAGGATCGAGGAGGGGTACACTGAAGCTTTCTTT